The 12 T cell receptor beta chains below come from one sample, sequenced in a study of beta chain features in type 1 diabetes. The study reverse transcribed the entire isolated RNA, so it sequenced expressed TCRB transcripts. Only in-frame clones appear in the TCRdb table, and some are missing; sequencing was by immunoSEQ multiplex PCR. The sample has a few hundred thousand clones; over 9% are singletons. The study, taken as a whole, reports: Type 1 diabetes patients had moderately but significantly shorter TCRB CDR3s in all four CD4+ subsets.

Their antigens are not known. Sequenced material: central memory CD4+ T cells from blood. The receptors stem from a young man with type 1 diabetes.

V is TRBV6-1 and J is TRBJ1-5; weak D call: TRBD1 (5 bases). Per germline, CDR1 MNHNS and CDR2 SASEGT. V shed 9 bases and J shed 2 bases, with 11 bases lying between them. This CDR3 region has 13 residues. Here the CDR3 DNA reads TGTGCCAGTAAGACGGGGGGCAATCAGCCCCAGCATTTT. Residues: CASKTGGNQPQHF.

This clone was found a few times. The chain has TRBV14 and TRBJ2-3, with D perhaps TRBD2 (5 bases). CDR3 length: 16 amino acids. V lost 0 bases, J lost 3 bases, and 13 bases lay in between. Germline CDR1 SGHDN, CDR2 FVKESK. The CDR3 coding sequence is TGTGCCAGCAGCCAAGACCCGGGGTTGAAGACAGATACGCAGTATTTT. It yields the protein CASSQDPGLKTDTQYF. The full variable domain, its missing parts supplied by reference TRBV14 and TRBJ2-3, is EAGVTQFPSHSVIEKGQTVTLRCDPISGHDNLYWYRRVMGKEIKFLLHFVKESKQDESGMPNNRFLAERTGGTYSTLKVQPAELEDSGVYFCASSQDPGLKTDTQYFGPGTRLTVL.

This clone was counted between two and nine times. CDR3 DNA: TGTGCCAGTAGCCTACTAGCGGGAGGAGCGAACACCGGGGAGCTGTTTTTT. Its translation is CASSLLAGGANTGELFF. The genes are TRBV19 and TRBJ2-2; 12 bases fit TRBD2. From germline, CDR1 is LNHDA and CDR2 SQIVND (reference sequence). The CDR3 covers 17 residues. V dropped 6 bases and J dropped 0; count of bases not matched to a gene: 5.

The CDR3 here is CASSPSWDTSYNEQFF. The CDR3, as DNA: TGTGCCAGCAGTCCCTCATGGGATACCTCCTACAATGAGCAGTTCTTC. This chain links TRBV27 with TRBJ2-1; D not certain. Germline lookup yields CDR1 MNHEY and CDR2 SMNVEV (reference sequence). Trimming cost V 5 bases and J 0 bases, with 14 bases left between them. The length of the CDR3 is 16 residues.

This clone was recorded a few times. The V and J genes are TRBV5-6 and TRBJ2-7, with D uncertain. V was pared by 5 bases and J by 3 bases, with 6 bases between. In germline, CDR1 is SGHDT, CDR2 YYEEEE. This CDR3 contains 11 residues. The CDR3, as DNA: TGTGCCAGCAGTTGGGGCTACGAGCAGTACTTC. Residues: CASSWGYEQYF.

In this sample, this clone turned up many times. This rearrangement joins TRBV7-9 to TRBJ2-1, with 8 positions matching TRBD2. There are 16 residues in the CDR3. The germline V gene encodes CDR1 SEHNR and CDR2 FQNEAQ (reference sequence). J gave up 9 bases and V 3 bases, and 13 bases lay outside the gene matches. For the CDR3, the DNA is TGTGCCAGCAGCTTCCGGGAGGGCCGGGCAGTTGGTGAGCAGTTCTTC. Protein sequence: CASSFREGRAVGEQFF.

This chain uses TRBV4-1 with TRBJ1-1; 8 bases agree with TRBD1. The J segment lost 2 bases and the V segment lost 4 bases, leaving 9 bases of the junction unmatched. Germline V CDR1 and CDR2: MGHRA, YSYEKL. The CDR3 sequence is 16 residues long. This chain's CDR3 is CASSPHGQGLNTEAFF. The CDR3 bases are TGCGCCAGCAGCCCTCATGGACAGGGTTTAAACACTGAAGCTTTCTTT.

Only a few counts were recorded for this clone. The chain has TRBV5-1 and TRBJ2-3, with D perhaps TRBD1 (6 bases). Trimming shortened V by 0 bases and J by 0 bases, and 11 bases separated the two germline ends. There are 16 residues in the CDR3. The V gene's germline CDR1 is SGHRS and CDR2 YFSETQ. CDR3 DNA: TGCGCCAGCAGCTTGGGGACAGCGTTTAGCACAGATACGCAGTATTTT. Translated: CASSLGTAFSTDTQYF.

This clone came up a few times. This rearrangement joins TRBV4-2 to TRBJ1-3, with 9 bases lining up with TRBD1. Germline CDR1 is LGHNA and CDR2 is YNFKEQ. The CDR3 contains 16 residues. J was trimmed by 0 bases and V by 6 bases; bases with no gene match: 6. Here the CDR3 DNA reads TGTGCCAGCAGTCTACAGGGGGCAGGCTCTGGAAACACCATATATTTT. It translates to CASSLQGAGSGNTIYF.

In its sample, this clone was seen a few times. The CDR3 DNA follows: TGTGCCAGTAGTACCAGACTTAAACAGGGTAAGGACACTGAAGCTTTCTTT. It codes for CASSTRLKQGKDTEAFF. The rearrangement links TRBV19 to TRBJ1-1, with D perhaps TRBD1 (6 bases). Germline CDR1 reads LNHDA; CDR2 reads SQIVND (reference sequence). Trimming stripped 4 bases from V and 3 bases from J, with 21 bases between. There are 17 residues in the CDR3.

The CDR3 here is CASRQNGGRAFF. The CDR3 DNA reads TGTGCCAGCAGGCAAAACGGGGGTAGAGCTTTCTTT. The chain is built from TRBV6-1 and TRBJ1-1; weak D call: TRBD1 (5 bases). The CDR3 loop spans 12 amino acids. V lost 6 bases and J lost 10, with 15 bases in between. Germline V gene data show CDR1 as MNHNS and CDR2 as SASEGT.

The gene calls are TRBV6-1 and TRBJ2-7; D gene uncertain. In germline, CDR1 is MNHNS, CDR2 SASEGT. The V and J ends lost 5 bases and 3 bases respectively, with 5 bases between them. The CDR3 runs 11 residues. The CDR3 region is CASSYHYEQYF. Written as DNA, the CDR3 is TGTGCCAGCAGTTATCACTACGAGCAGTACTTC.